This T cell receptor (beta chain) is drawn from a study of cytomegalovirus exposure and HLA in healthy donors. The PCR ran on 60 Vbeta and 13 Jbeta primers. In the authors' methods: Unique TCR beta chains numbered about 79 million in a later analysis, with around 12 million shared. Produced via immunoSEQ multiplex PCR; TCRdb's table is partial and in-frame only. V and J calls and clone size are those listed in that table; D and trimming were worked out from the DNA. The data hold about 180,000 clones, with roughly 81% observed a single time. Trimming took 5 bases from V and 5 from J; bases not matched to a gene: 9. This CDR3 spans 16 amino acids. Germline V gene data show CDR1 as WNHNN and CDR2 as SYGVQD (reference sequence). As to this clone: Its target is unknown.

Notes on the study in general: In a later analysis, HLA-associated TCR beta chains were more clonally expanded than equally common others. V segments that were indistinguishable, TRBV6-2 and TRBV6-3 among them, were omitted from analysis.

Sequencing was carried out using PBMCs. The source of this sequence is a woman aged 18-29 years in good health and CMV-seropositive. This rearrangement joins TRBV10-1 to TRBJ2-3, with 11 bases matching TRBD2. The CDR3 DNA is TGCGCCAGCAGTAGTCTAGCGGGGGGATGGCAAGATACGCAGTATTTT. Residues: CASSSLAGGWQDTQYF.